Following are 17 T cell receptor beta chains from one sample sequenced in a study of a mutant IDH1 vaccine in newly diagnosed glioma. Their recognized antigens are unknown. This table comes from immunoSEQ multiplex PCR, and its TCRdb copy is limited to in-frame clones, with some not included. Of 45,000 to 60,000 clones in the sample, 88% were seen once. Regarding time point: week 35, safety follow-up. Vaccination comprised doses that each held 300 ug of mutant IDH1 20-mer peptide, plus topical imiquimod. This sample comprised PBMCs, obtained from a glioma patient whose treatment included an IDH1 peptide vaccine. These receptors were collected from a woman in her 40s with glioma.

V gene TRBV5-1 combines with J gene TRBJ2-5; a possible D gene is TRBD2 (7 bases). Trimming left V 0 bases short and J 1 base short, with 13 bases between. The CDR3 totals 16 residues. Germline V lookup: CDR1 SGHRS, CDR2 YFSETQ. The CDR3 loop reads CASSLGGGLVQETQYF. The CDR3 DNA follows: TGCGCCAGCAGCTTGGGCGGGGGCCTTGTCCAAGAGACCCAGTACTTC.

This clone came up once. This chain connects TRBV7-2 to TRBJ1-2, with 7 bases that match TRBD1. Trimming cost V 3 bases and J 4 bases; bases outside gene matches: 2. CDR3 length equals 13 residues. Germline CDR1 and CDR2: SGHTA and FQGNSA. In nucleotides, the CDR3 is TGTGCCAGCAGCTTTGGGGACAGCTATGGCTACACCTTC. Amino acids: CASSFGDSYGYTF. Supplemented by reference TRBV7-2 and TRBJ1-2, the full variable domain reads GAGVSQSPSNKVTEKGKDVELRCDPISGHTALYWYRQSLGQGLEFLIYFQGNSAPDKSGLPSDRFSAERTGGSVSTLTIQRTQQEDSAVYLCASSFGDSYGYTFGSGTRLTVV.

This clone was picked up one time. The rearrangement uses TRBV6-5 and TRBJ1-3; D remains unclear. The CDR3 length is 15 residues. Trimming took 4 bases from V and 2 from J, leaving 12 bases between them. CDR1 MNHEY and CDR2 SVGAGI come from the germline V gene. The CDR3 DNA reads TGTGCCAGCAGTTCTTTAAGGTTGGCTGGAAACACCATATATTTT. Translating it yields CASSSLRLAGNTIYF.

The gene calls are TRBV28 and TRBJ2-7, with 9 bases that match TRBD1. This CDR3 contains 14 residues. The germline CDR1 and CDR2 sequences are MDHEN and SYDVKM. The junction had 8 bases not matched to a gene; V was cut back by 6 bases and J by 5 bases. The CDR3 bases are TGTGCCAGCAGCACCCCGACAGGGGGGCACGAGCAGTACTTC. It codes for CASSTPTGGHEQYF.

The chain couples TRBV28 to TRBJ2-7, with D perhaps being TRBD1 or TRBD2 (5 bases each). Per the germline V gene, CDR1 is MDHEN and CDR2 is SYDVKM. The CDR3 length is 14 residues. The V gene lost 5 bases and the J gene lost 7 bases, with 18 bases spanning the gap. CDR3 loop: CASSQNGALGEQYF. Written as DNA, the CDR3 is TGTGCCAGCAGTCAAAACGGGGCCTTAGGGGAGCAGTACTTC.

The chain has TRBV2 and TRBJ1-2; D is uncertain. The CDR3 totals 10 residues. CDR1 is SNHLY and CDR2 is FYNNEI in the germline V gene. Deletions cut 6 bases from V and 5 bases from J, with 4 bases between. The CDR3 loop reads CASSAYGYTF. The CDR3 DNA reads TGTGCCAGCAGCGCGTATGGCTACACCTTC.

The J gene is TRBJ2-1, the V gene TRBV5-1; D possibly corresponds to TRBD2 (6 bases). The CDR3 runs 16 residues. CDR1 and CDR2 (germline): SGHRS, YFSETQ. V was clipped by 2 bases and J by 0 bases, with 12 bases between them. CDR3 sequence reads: CASSFSGASSYNEQFF. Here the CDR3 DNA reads TGCGCCAGCAGCTTTAGCGGAGCCAGCTCCTACAATGAGCAGTTCTTC.

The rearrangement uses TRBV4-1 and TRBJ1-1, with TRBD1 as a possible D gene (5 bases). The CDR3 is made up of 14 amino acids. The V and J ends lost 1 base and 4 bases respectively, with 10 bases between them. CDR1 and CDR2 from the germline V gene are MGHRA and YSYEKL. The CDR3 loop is CASSQATALTEAFF. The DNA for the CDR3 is TGCGCCAGCAGCCAAGCGACAGCGCTCACTGAAGCTTTCTTT.

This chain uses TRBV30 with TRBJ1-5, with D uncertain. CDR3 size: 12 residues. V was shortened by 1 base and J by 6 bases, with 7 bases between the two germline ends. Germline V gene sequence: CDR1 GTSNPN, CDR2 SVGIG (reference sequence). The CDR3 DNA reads TGTGCCTGGAGTGGAAACAGTCAGCCCCAGCATTTT. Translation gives CAWSGNSQPQHF.

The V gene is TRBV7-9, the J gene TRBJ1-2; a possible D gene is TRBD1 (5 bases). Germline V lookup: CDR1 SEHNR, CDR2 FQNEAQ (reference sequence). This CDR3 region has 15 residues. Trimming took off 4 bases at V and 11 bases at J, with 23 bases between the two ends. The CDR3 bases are TGTGCCAGCAGCTCGCGGACACCTCATGCTCTAAGATACACCTTC. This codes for CASSSRTPHALRYTF.

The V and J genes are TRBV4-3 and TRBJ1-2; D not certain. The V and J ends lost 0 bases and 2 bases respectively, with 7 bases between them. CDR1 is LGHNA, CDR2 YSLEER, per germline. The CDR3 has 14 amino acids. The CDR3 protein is CASSQDRGNYGYTF. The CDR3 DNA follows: TGCGCCAGCAGCCAAGATCGAGGGAACTATGGCTACACCTTC.

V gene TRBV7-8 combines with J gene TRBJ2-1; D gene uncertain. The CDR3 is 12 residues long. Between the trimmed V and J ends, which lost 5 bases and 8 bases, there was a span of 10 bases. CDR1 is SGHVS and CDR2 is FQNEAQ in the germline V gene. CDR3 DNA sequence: TGTGCCAGCAGCCTCGAGTGGGATGAGCAGTTCTTC. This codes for CASSLEWDEQFF. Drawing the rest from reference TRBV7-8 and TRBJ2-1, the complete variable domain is GAGVSQSPRYKVAKRGQDVALRCDPISGHVSLFWYQQALGQGPEFLTYFQNEAQLDKSGLPSDRFFAERPEGSVSTLKIQRTQQEDSAVYLCASSLEWDEQFFGPGTRLTVL.

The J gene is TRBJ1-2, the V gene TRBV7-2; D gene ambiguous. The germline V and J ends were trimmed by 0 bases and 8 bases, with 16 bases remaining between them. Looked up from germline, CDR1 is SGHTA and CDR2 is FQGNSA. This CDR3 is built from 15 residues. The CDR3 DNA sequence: TGTGCCAGCAGCTTAGCGCTCCCGGGTGCCGGGGGCTACACCTTC. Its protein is CASSLALPGAGGYTF.

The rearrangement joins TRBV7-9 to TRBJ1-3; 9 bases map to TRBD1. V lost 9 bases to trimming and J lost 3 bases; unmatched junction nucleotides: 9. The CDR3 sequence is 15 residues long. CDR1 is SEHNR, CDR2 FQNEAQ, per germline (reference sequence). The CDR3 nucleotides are TGTGCCAGTTTAACAGGGGGCCTCGGTGGAAACACCATATATTTT. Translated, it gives CASLTGGLGGNTIYF.

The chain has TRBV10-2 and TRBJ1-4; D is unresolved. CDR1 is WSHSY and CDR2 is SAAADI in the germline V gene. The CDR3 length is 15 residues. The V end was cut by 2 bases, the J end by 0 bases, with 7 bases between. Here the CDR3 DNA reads TGCGCCAGCAGTGAGAGGGATTCAACTAATGAAAAACTGTTTTTT. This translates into CASSERDSTNEKLFF.

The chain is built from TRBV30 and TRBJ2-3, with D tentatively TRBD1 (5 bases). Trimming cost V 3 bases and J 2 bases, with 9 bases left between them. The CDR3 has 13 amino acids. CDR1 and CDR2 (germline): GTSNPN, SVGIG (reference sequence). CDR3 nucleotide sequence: TGTGCCTGGAGGAAGGGGAACACAGATACGCAGTATTTT. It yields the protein CAWRKGNTDTQYF.

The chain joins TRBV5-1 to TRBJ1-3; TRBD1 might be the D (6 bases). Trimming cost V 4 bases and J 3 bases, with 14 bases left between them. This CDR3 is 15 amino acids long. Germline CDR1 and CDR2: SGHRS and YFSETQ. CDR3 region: CASSPEGGRGNTIYF. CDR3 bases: TGCGCCAGCAGCCCCGAAGGGGGGCGTGGAAACACCATATATTTT.